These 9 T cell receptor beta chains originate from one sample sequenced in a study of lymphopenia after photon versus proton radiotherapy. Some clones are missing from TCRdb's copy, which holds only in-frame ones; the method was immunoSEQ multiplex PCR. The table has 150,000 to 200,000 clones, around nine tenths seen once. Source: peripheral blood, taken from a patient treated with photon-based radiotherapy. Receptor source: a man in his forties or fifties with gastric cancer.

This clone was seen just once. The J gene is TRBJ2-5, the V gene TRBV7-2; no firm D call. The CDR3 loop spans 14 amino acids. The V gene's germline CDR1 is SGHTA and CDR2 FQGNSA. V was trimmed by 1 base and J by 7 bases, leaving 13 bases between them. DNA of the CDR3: TGTGCCAGCAGCTTAGATCGCAACACGGTGACCCAGTACTTC. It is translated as CASSLDRNTVTQYF.

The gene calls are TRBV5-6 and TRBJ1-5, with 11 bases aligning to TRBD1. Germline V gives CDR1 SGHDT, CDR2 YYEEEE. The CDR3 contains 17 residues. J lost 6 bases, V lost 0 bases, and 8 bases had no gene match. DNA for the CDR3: TGTGCCAGCAGCTTGGCCTACAAGGGACAGGGGGTTCAGCCCCAGCATTTT. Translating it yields CASSLAYKGQGVQPQHF. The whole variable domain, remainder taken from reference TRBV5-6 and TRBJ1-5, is DAGVTQSPTHLIKTRGQQVTLRCSPKSGHDTVSWYQQALGQGPQFIFQYYEEEERQRGNFPDRFSGHQFPNYSSELNVNALLLGDSALYLCASSLAYKGQGVQPQHFGDGTRLSIL.

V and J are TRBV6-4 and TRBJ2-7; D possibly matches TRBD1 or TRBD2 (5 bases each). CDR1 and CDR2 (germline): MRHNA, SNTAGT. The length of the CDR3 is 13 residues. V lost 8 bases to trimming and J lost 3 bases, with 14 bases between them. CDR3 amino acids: CASGREGHYEQYF. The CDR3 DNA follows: TGTGCCAGCGGGCGAGAGGGGCACTACGAGCAGTACTTC.

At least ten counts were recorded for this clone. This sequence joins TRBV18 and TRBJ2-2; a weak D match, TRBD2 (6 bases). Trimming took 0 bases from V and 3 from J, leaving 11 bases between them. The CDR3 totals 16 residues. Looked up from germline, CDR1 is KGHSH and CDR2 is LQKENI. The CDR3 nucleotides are TGTGCCAGCTCACCACCGGCGGGAATGGACACCGGGGAGCTGTTTTTT. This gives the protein CASSPPAGMDTGELFF. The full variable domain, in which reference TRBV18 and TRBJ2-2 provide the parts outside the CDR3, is NAGVMQNPRHLVRRRGQEARLRCSPMKGHSHVYWYRQLPEEGLKFMVYLQKENIIDESGMPKERFSAEFPKEGPSILRIQQVVRGDSAAYFCASSPPAGMDTGELFFGEGSRLTVL.

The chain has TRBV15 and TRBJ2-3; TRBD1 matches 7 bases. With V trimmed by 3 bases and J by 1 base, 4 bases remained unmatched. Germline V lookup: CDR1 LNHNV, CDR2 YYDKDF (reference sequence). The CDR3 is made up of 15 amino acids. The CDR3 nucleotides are TGTGCCACCAGCAGGGACAGGACTGGCACAGATACGCAGTATTTT. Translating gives CATSRDRTGTDTQYF.

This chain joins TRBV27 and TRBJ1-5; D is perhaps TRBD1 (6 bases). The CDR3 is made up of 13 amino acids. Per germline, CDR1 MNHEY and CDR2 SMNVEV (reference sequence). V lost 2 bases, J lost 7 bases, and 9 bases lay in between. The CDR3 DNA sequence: TGTGCCAGCAGTTTAAACAGGGCGCAGCCCCAGCATTTT. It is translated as CASSLNRAQPQHF.

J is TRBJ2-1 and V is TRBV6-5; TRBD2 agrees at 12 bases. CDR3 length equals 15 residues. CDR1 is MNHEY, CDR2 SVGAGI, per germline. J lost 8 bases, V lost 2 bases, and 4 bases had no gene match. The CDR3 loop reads CASSYRLAGVDEQFF. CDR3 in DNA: TGTGCCAGCAGTTACCGACTAGCGGGAGTGGATGAGCAGTTCTTC.

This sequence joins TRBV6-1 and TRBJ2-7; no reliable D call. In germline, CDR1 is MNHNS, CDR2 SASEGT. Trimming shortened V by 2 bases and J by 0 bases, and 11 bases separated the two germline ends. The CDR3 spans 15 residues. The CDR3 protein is CASSEWGYVSYEQYF. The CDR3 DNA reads TGTGCCAGCAGTGAATGGGGATATGTCTCCTACGAGCAGTACTTC.

CDR3 sequence (DNA): TGTGCCAGCAGCTTAGTGGGAGCAACTAATGAAAAACTGTTTTTT. Protein: CASSLVGATNEKLFF. This chain joins TRBV7-9 and TRBJ1-4, with D uncertain. From germline, CDR1 is SEHNR and CDR2 FQNEAQ (reference sequence). Deletions cut 1 base from V and 0 bases from J, with 6 bases between. The CDR3 is 15 amino acids. The full variable domain, its missing parts supplied by reference TRBV7-9 and TRBJ1-4, is DTGVSQNPRHKITKRGQNVTFRCDPISEHNRLYWYRQTLGQGPEFLTYFQNEAQLEKSRLLSDRFSAERPKGSFSTLEIQRTEQGDSAMYLCASSLVGATNEKLFFGSGTQLSVL.